A selection of T cell receptor beta chains follows, all from one sample in a study of cytomegalovirus exposure and HLA in healthy donors. Libraries were prepared by immunoSEQ multiplex PCR; TCRdb keeps only in-frame clonotypes and omits some of them. The profile shows approximately 220,000 clones, less than 85% of them singletons. The material sequenced was PBMCs. Source of these receptors: a man younger than 35 in good health and CMV-seronegative. Each CDR3 is given with its conserved first and last residue. Fields, in order: J gene, V gene, D gene, clone size, CDR3 protein, CDR3 DNA. The D gene is left open where the match is weak. Only some rows state a clone size, as once, few, many or a class for expanded clones.

j_gene: TRBJ1-5; v_gene: TRBV10-1; d_gene: -; abundance: few; CDR3aa: CASSNRVVSNQPQHF; CDR3nt: TGCGCCAGCAGCAACAGGGTGGTAAGCAATCAGCCCCAGCATTTT
j_gene: TRBJ1-1; v_gene: TRBV5-1; d_gene: -; abundance: -; CDR3aa: CASSLELWNTEAFF; CDR3nt: TGCGCCAGCAGCTTGGAACTATGGAACACTGAAGCTTTCTTT
j_gene: TRBJ1-1; v_gene: TRBV10-1; d_gene: TRBD1; abundance: -; CDR3aa: CASSPTGGNTEAFF; CDR3nt: TGCGCCAGCAGCCCAACAGGGGGGAACACTGAAGCTTTCTTT
j_gene: TRBJ2-7; v_gene: TRBV27; d_gene: -; abundance: -; CDR3aa: CASSLGHPQAYEQYF; CDR3nt: TGTGCCAGCAGTTTAGGACATCCCCAGGCCTACGAGCAGTACTTC
j_gene: TRBJ2-5; v_gene: TRBV10-3; d_gene: -; abundance: -; CDR3aa: CAISEYRDTGTQYF; CDR3nt: TGTGCCATCAGTGAGTACCGGGACACCGGGACCCAGTACTTC
j_gene: TRBJ2-3; v_gene: TRBV9; d_gene: -; abundance: -; CDR3aa: CASSPPSTDTQYF; CDR3nt: TGTGCCAGCAGCCCCCCGAGTACAGATACGCAGTATTTT
j_gene: TRBJ2-3; v_gene: TRBV9; d_gene: TRBD1; abundance: -; CDR3aa: CASSGRTGSTDTQYF; CDR3nt: TGTGCCAGCAGCGGAAGGACAGGAAGCACAGATACGCAGTATTTT
j_gene: TRBJ1-4; v_gene: TRBV19; d_gene: -; abundance: -; CDR3aa: CASSSIRGFNEKLFF; CDR3nt: TGTGCCAGTAGTTCAATCAGGGGATTTAATGAAAAACTGTTTTTT
j_gene: TRBJ2-1; v_gene: TRBV7-3; d_gene: TRBD1; abundance: -; CDR3aa: CASSSGQGAPYNEQFF; CDR3nt: TGTGCCAGCAGCTCAGGACAGGGGGCCCCCTACAATGAGCAGTTCTTC
j_gene: TRBJ2-5; v_gene: TRBV9; d_gene: -; abundance: few; CDR3aa: CASSPGQGQSYQETQYF; CDR3nt: TGTGCCAGCAGCCCGGGGCAGGGGCAAAGTTACCAAGAGACCCAGTACTTC
j_gene: TRBJ1-1; v_gene: TRBV6-1; d_gene: TRBD1; abundance: few; CDR3aa: CASSGSTGARAFF; CDR3nt: TGTGCCAGCAGTGGATCGACAGGGGCGCGAGCTTTCTTT
j_gene: TRBJ2-3; v_gene: TRBV7-2; d_gene: -; abundance: -; CDR3aa: CASSSASYSTDTQYF; CDR3nt: TGTGCCAGCAGCTCAGCGAGCTATAGCACAGATACGCAGTATTTT
j_gene: TRBJ2-3; v_gene: TRBV28; d_gene: -; abundance: -; CDR3aa: CASSTTWDYRVDPTDTQYF; CDR3nt: TGTGCCAGCAGTACGACCTGGGACTACAGGGTTGATCCCACAGATACGCAGTATTTT
j_gene: TRBJ1-1; v_gene: TRBV7-8; d_gene: -; abundance: once; CDR3aa: CASSRGYTEAFF; CDR3nt: TGTGCCAGCAGTAGAGGGTACACTGAAGCTTTCTTT
j_gene: TRBJ2-5; v_gene: TRBV19; d_gene: -; abundance: -; CDR3aa: CASSRPGLQETQYF; CDR3nt: TGTGCCAGTAGTAGACCGGGACTCCAAGAGACCCAGTACTTC
j_gene: TRBJ1-4; v_gene: TRBV30; d_gene: TRBD1; abundance: once; CDR3aa: CAWSVMGTGKKLFF; CDR3nt: TGTGCCTGGAGTGTAATGGGGACAGGGAAAAAACTGTTTTTT
j_gene: TRBJ2-4; v_gene: TRBV6-5; d_gene: TRBD1; abundance: -; CDR3aa: CASSSWTGRDKNIQYF; CDR3nt: TGTGCCAGCAGTTCCTGGACAGGCCGGGACAAAAACATTCAGTACTTC
j_gene: TRBJ2-1; v_gene: TRBV5-4; d_gene: -; abundance: -; CDR3aa: CASSLTRNDAQFF; CDR3nt: TGTGCCAGCAGCCTGACTAGGAATGATGCGCAGTTCTTC
j_gene: TRBJ1-2; v_gene: TRBV19; d_gene: -; abundance: -; CDR3aa: CASSIALEGPYTF; CDR3nt: TGTGCCAGTAGTATAGCCCTGGAGGGACCCTACACCTTC
j_gene: TRBJ2-7; v_gene: TRBV28; d_gene: -; abundance: -; CDR3aa: CASSDLTSLYEQYF; CDR3nt: TGTGCCAGCAGCGACCTTACTAGCCTCTACGAGCAGTACTTC
j_gene: TRBJ2-1; v_gene: TRBV19; d_gene: -; abundance: -; CDR3aa: CASSPSPQGYEQFF; CDR3nt: TGTGCCAGTAGTCCAAGCCCTCAGGGCTATGAGCAGTTCTTC
j_gene: TRBJ2-7; v_gene: TRBV21-1; d_gene: -; abundance: once; CDR3aa: CLNLGAEPLTSGKTYEQYF; CDR3nt: TGTTTAAACCTCGGGGCCGAACCCCTGACTAGCGGGAAAACCTACGAGCAGTACTTC
j_gene: TRBJ1-5; v_gene: TRBV19; d_gene: -; abundance: few; CDR3aa: CASSIIENSNQPQHF; CDR3nt: TGTGCCAGTAGTATAATAGAAAATAGCAATCAGCCCCAGCATTTT
j_gene: TRBJ1-1; v_gene: TRBV19; d_gene: -; abundance: few; CDR3aa: CASKEKGQMNTEAFF; CDR3nt: TGTGCCAGTAAGGAGAAGGGGCAAATGAACACTGAAGCTTTCTTT
j_gene: TRBJ1-2; v_gene: TRBV7-9; d_gene: TRBD1; abundance: -; CDR3aa: CSSSPGQGKIYGYTF; CDR3nt: TGTTCCAGCAGCCCTGGACAGGGGAAGATCTATGGCTACACCTTC
j_gene: TRBJ2-1; v_gene: TRBV27; d_gene: -; abundance: -; CDR3aa: CASSSIDSYNEQFF; CDR3nt: TGTGCCAGCAGTTCAATAGACTCCTACAATGAGCAGTTCTTC
j_gene: TRBJ1-5; v_gene: TRBV12-5; d_gene: -; abundance: once; CDR3aa: CASGLVWQGYQPQHF; CDR3nt: TGTGCTAGTGGTTTGGTATGGCAGGGTTATCAGCCCCAGCATTTT
j_gene: TRBJ2-4; v_gene: TRBV2; d_gene: -; abundance: -; CDR3aa: CASSDGGSGPYF; CDR3nt: TGTGCCAGCAGTGATGGAGGAAGCGGTCCGTACTTC
j_gene: TRBJ1-6; v_gene: TRBV6-1; d_gene: TRBD1; abundance: -; CDR3aa: CASRDLQGAASPLHF; CDR3nt: TGTGCCAGCAGAGACTTACAGGGGGCCGCCTCACCCCTCCACTTT
j_gene: TRBJ2-7; v_gene: TRBV28; d_gene: -; abundance: -; CDR3aa: CASSPTGGRVDEQYF; CDR3nt: TGTGCCAGCAGTCCCACAGGGGGGAGGGTTGACGAGCAGTACTTC
j_gene: TRBJ2-2; v_gene: TRBV10-3; d_gene: -; abundance: -; CDR3aa: CAISYTGELFF; CDR3nt: TGTGCCATCAGCTACACCGGGGAGCTGTTTTTT
j_gene: TRBJ1-2; v_gene: TRBV27; d_gene: -; abundance: -; CDR3aa: CASSLRSTGYGYTF; CDR3nt: TGTGCCAGCAGTTTACGGTCCACAGGGTATGGCTACACCTTC
j_gene: TRBJ2-1; v_gene: TRBV5-1; d_gene: -; abundance: -; CDR3aa: CASSLRPGGNEQFF; CDR3nt: TGCGCCAGCAGCTTGCGTCCCGGAGGGAATGAGCAGTTCTTC
j_gene: TRBJ2-1; v_gene: TRBV7-3; d_gene: -; abundance: -; CDR3aa: CASSSLGRVPYNEQFF; CDR3nt: TGTGCCAGCAGCTCCCTTGGGAGAGTACCCTACAATGAGCAGTTCTTC
j_gene: TRBJ1-2; v_gene: TRBV13; d_gene: -; abundance: -; CDR3aa: CASRGVGDRGKNYGYTF; CDR3nt: TGTGCCAGCAGAGGCGTAGGGGATAGGGGAAAGAACTATGGCTACACCTTC
j_gene: TRBJ1-1; v_gene: TRBV20-1; d_gene: -; abundance: once; CDR3aa: CSASQQAEAFF; CDR3nt: TGCAGTGCTAGTCAACAAGCTGAAGCTTTCTTT